Below, one TCR beta chain is given with its context. Its matching antigen is unknown. These data are taken from a study of T cell repertoires in aging, cancer and after chemotherapy. Broader study findings: Untreated cancer patients had significantly lower blood TCR diversity than age-matched healthy donors. The repertoire data cannot show anything about immunological memory following chemotherapy. Median generation probability rose over the chemotherapy interval in each cancer cohort, suggesting rebound thymic output.

The CDR3 consists of 14 residues. V shed 0 bases and J shed 6 bases, with 9 bases lying between them. CDR1 MNHEY and CDR2 SMNVEV come from the germline V gene (reference sequence). Peripheral blood genomic DNA, not sorted cells or RNA, was the template. A mixed TRB-A/B primer pool amplified rearranged TRB by multiplex touch-down PCR. TCRdb re-called the multiplex PCR reads with MiXCR, one entry per CDR3 protein. The sample lists thousands of distinct CDR3 sequences; roughly 50% were seen once. The sample taken for sequencing was blood. The TCR sequence derives from a human donor with a blood cancer. The rearrangement links TRBV27 to TRBJ1-5; no firm D call. Here the CDR3 DNA reads TGTGCCAGCAGTTTATCTTGGGGAAGTCAGCCCCAGCATTTT. Residues: CASSLSWGSQPQHF.